This TCR beta chain was obtained from a study of T-cell reconstitution after alpha-beta-depleted transplantation in children. The germline gives CDR1 LGHDT, CDR2 YNNKEL (reference sequence). This CDR3 has 14 residues. The germline V and J ends were trimmed by 6 bases and 0 bases, with 10 bases remaining between them. Researchers prepared the TCRbeta library using unique molecular identifiers, the study reports. TCRdb reprocessed the PCR reads with MiXCR, giving one entry per CDR3 protein. The profile shows about 500,000 distinct CDR3 sequences, 32% of them singletons. Sequenced material: PBMCs from the stem cell graft donor, taken from the stem cell graft. The chain recombines TRBV3-1 with TRBJ2-3, with D unresolved. The sequence was collected from a human donor who donated a stem cell graft to a child with aplastic anemia. Written as DNA, the CDR3 is TGTGCCAGCAGGGTGCGTGGGAGCACAGATACGCAGTATTTT. Translated, it gives CASRVRGSTDTQYF.